This T cell receptor (beta chain) was observed in a study of long-term antiretroviral therapy in people with HIV. The CDR3 has 17 amino acids. The ends lost 0 bases at V and 2 bases at J; junction bases unmatched: 7. Germline V gene sequence: CDR1 SEHNR, CDR2 FQNEAQ (reference sequence). Survey-level immunoSEQ v3.0 assays were run. The table came from immunoSEQ multiplex PCR; TCRdb's copy has only in-frame clones and leaves some out. The sample lists approximately 13,000 clones, more than 65% occurring once. Every one of the donors gave at least one pre-ART PBMC sample and at least two post-ART PBMC samples. Cryopreserved PBMC numbered roughly 0.9-11 million per sample before DNA extraction.

The sample was unsorted PBMCs, taken 0.4 years after starting antiretroviral therapy. This sequence originates from a man younger than 45 with HIV. This rearrangement joins TRBV7-9 to TRBJ1-1, with TRBD1 matching over 9 bases. The CDR3: CASSLATGTGINTEAFF. The DNA for the CDR3 is TGTGCCAGCAGCTTAGCAACCGGGACAGGGATCAACACTGAAGCTTTCTTT.